Listed here is a single TCR beta chain. Its specificity is unknown. J lost 6 bases, V lost 10 bases, and 18 bases had no gene match. The CDR3 consists of 17 residues. Germline CDR1 is MNHEY and CDR2 is SVGEGT. These data belong to a study of tumor-infiltrating lymphocytes in primary liver carcinoma. Background on the study: Resection treated the patients' primary liver carcinoma. Tissue type made little difference to sample yields of roughly 3.5 to 7.5 million productive TCRbeta reads.

Study-level points and caveats: Left bulk and unsorted, the samples did not allow CD4+ and CD8+ repertoires to be compared.

The input was roughly 0.5 ug total RNA; TCR beta cDNA was made from it with a constant-region primer. Slightly modified ARM-PCR with three nested multiplex PCR rounds yielded TCR beta libraries. Researchers ran the first two PCR rounds for about 11 cycles each with TRBV1-TRBV30 forward primers and a C-beta reverse primer. TCRdb reprocessed the multiplex PCR reads via MiXCR and lists one record per CDR3 protein. The sample has about 200,000 distinct CDR3 sequences, less than 75% seen once. Blood RNA originated from unsorted whole blood, with germline DNA additionally extracted. Prior to the surgical procedure, around 3.8 milliliters of peripheral blood were collected.

The sequence was collected from an older woman with primary liver carcinoma and hepatitis B virus infection. The sample was peripheral blood. The chain carries TRBV6-2 or TRBV6-3 and TRBJ2-1; TRBD1 matches 10 bases. The CDR3 DNA sequence: TGTGCCAACACTCTTGACAGGGGGCCACTAAGGGGCAATGAGCAGTTCTTC. Its translation: CANTLDRGPLRGNEQFF.